There are many counts of the clone carrying this TCR beta chain. Its specificity is unknown. Trimming left V 2 bases short and J 1 base short, with 13 bases between. CDR3 length: 16 amino acids. The germline CDR1 and CDR2 sequences are SGHTA and FQGNSA. This sample was included in a study of T cell repertoires in cytomegalovirus infection. Study-level results: In two of eight donors, the top clonotype was HLA-C-restricted CMV-specific.

TCRdb redid the calling of the reads with MiXCR, one entry per CDR3 protein. The sample has about 700,000 distinct CDR3 sequences; around 31% are singletons. The material was cultured PBMCs, obtained from culture after CMV antigen stimulation. This sequence was found in a human donor in good health (CMV status not recorded). Some clones in this sample may be carry-over from other donors' samples. The chain has TRBV7-2 and TRBJ2-3, with D possibly being TRBD2 (5 bases). The CDR3 is CASSLSAPGGTDTQYF. The CDR3 DNA reads as TGTGCCAGCAGCTTATCGGCTCCCGGGGGCACAGATACGCAGTATTTT.